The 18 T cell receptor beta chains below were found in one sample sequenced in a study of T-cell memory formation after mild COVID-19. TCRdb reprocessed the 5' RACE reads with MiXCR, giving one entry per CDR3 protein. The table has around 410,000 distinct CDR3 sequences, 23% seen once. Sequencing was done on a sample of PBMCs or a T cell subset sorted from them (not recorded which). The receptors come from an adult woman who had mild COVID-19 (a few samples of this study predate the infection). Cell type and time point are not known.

The CDR3 sequence is CASSLAVGPETQYF. The CDR3 DNA reads as TGCGCCAGCAGCTTGGCGGTGGGGCCAGAGACCCAGTACTTC. The chain carries TRBV5-1 and TRBJ2-5; D may be TRBD1 (5 bases). Germline-derived CDR1 and CDR2 are SGHRS and YFSETQ. The CDR3 length is 14 residues. Trimming took off 0 bases at V and 4 bases at J, with 10 bases between the two ends.

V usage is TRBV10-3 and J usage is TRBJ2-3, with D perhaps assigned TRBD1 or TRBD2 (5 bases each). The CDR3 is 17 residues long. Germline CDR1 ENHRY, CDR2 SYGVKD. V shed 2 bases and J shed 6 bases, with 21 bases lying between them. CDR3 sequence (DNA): TGTGCCATCAGTGAGCCCTCTTGGGGGAACCCTCTCGATACGCAGTATTTT. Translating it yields CAISEPSWGNPLDTQYF.

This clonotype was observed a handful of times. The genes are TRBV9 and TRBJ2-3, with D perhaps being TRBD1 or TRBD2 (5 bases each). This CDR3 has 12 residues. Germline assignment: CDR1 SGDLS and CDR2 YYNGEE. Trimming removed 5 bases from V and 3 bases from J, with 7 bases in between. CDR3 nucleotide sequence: TGTGCCAGCAGGGGGGAGACAGATACGCAGTATTTT. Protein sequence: CASRGETDTQYF. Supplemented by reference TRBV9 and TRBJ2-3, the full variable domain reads DSGVTQTPKHLITATGQRVTLRCSPRSGDLSVYWYQQSLDQGLQFLIQYYNGEERAKGNILERFSAQQFPDLHSELNLSSLELGDSALYFCASRGETDTQYFGPGTRLTVL.

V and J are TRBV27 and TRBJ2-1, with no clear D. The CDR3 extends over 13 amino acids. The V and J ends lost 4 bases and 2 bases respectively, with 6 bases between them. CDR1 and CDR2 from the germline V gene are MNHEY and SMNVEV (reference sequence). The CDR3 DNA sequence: TGTGCCAGCAGTTCGCAGACCTACAATGAGCAGTTCTTC. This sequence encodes CASSSQTYNEQFF.

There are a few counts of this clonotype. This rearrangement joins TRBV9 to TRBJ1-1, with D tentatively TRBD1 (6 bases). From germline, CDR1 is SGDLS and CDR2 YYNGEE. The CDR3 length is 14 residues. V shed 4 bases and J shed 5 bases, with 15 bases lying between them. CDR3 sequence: CASSPEGGGTEAFF. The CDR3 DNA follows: TGTGCCAGCAGCCCCGAGGGAGGGGGAACTGAAGCTTTCTTT.

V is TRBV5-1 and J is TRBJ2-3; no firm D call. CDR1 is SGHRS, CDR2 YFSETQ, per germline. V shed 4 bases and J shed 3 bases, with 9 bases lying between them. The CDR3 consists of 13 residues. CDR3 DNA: TGCGCCAGCAGCGTCATAGTGACAGATACGCAGTATTTT. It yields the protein CASSVIVTDTQYF.

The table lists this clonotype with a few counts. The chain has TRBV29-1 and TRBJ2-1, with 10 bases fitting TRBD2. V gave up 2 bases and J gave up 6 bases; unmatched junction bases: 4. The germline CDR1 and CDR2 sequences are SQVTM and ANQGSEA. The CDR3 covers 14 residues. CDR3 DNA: TGCAGCGTTGAACCGGGACTAGCGCCCAATGAGCAGTTCTTC. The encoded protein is CSVEPGLAPNEQFF.

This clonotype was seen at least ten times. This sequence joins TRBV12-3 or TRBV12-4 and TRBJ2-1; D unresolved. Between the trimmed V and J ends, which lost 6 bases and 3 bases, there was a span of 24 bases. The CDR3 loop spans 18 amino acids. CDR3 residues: CASSPPRRLMRFYNEQFF. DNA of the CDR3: TGTGCCAGCAGCCCACCCCGTCGGCTGATGAGGTTCTACAATGAGCAGTTCTTC.

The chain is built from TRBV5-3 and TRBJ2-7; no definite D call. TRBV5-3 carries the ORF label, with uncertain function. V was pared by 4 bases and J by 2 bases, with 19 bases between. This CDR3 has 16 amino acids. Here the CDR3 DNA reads TGTGCCAGAAGCGGAAGTCACCCACTCCGTCCCTACGAGCAGTACTTC. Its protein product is CARSGSHPLRPYEQYF.

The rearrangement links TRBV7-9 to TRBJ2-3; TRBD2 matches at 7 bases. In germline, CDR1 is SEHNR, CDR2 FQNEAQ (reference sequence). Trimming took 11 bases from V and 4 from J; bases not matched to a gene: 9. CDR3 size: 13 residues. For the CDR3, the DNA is TGTGCCTTTATGACGGGAGGCGCAGATACGCAGTATTTT. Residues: CAFMTGGADTQYF.

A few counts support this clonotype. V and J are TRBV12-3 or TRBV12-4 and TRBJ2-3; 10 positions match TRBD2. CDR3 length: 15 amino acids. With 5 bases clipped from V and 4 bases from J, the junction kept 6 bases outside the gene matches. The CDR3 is CASSPPAGGPDTQYF. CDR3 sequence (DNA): TGTGCCAGCAGTCCACCAGCGGGGGGGCCAGATACGCAGTATTTT.

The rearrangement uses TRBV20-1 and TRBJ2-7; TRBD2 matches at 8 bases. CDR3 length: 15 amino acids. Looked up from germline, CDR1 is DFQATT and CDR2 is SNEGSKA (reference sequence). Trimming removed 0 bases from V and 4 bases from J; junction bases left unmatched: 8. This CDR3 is CSARDSSGSAYEQYF. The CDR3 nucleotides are TGCAGTGCTAGAGATTCCAGCGGGAGTGCGTACGAGCAGTACTTC.

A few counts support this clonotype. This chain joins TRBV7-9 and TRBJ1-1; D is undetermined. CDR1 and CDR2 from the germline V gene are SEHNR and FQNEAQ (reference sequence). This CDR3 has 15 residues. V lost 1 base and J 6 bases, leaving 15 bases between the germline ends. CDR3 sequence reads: CASSLGQAGWAEAFF. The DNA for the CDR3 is TGTGCCAGCAGCTTAGGTCAGGCGGGTTGGGCTGAAGCTTTCTTT.

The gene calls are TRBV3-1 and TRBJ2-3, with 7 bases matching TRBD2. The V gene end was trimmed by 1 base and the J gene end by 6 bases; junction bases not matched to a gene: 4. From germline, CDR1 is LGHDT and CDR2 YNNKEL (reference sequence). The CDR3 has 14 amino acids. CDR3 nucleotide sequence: TGTGCCAGCAGCCAAGGAGCGGGGTACGATACGCAGTATTTT. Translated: CASSQGAGYDTQYF.

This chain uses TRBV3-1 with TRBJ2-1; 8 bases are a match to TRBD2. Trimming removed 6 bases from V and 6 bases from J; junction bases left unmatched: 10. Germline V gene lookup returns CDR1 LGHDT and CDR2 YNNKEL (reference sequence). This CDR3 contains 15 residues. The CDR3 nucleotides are TGTGCCAGCAGACGGGAGGGGGACCCCCGCAATGAGCAGTTCTTC. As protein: CASRREGDPRNEQFF.

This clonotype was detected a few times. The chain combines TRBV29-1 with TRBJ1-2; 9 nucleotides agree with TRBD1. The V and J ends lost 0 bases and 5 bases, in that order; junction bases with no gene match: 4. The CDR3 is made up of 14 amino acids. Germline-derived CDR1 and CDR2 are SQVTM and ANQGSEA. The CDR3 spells CSVEDGTGLYGYTF. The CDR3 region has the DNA TGCAGCGTTGAAGATGGGACAGGGTTATATGGCTACACCTTC.

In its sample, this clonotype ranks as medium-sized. CDR3 coding DNA: TGTGCCAGCAACCCTGGCGGGAGGGCCTACGAGCAGTACTTC. This gives the protein CASNPGGRAYEQYF. The rearrangement joins TRBV9 to TRBJ2-7; the match to TRBD2 covers 9 bases. This CDR3 has 14 amino acids. Germline CDR1 is SGDLS and CDR2 is YYNGEE. The junction had 6 bases not matched to a gene; V was cut back by 6 bases and J by 2 bases.

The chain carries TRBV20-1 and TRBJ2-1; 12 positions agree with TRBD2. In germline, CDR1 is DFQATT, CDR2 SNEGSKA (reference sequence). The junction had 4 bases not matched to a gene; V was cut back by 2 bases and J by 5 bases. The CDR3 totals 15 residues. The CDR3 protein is CSARLAGGFHNEQFF. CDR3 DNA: TGCAGTGCTAGACTAGCGGGAGGGTTCCACAATGAGCAGTTCTTC.